This T cell receptor (beta chain) appears in the sequencing data of a study of T cells after yellow fever vaccination. Study in general: For low cell numbers, libraries were made with SMART-Seq v4 Ultra Low Input.

The study, taken as a whole, reports: Researchers noted that a small share of clonotypes showed up in both CD4 and CD8 compartments.

The CDR3 has 14 residues. Trimming cost V 3 bases and J 1 base, with 11 bases left between them. The germline V gene has CDR1 DFQATT and CDR2 SNEGSKA (reference sequence). This clonotype has more than one count but fewer than ten. Antigen: not known. By 5'RACE template switching, TCR cDNA was produced, with a universal primer site and UMIs added in the process. TCRdb used MiXCR to reprocess the 5' RACE reads, holding one entry per CDR3 protein. The sample includes hundreds of thousands of distinct CDR3 sequences, 6% to 8% seen only once; the top ten take approximately 16%. This rearrangement joins TRBV20-1 to TRBJ2-3, with D possibly matching TRBD2 (6 bases). The sequence came from a man younger than 45 who received the YFV17D yellow fever vaccine. The sample in question was PBMCs, obtained 5 days after the yellow fever booster vaccination. The CDR3 protein is CSARTSRGTDTQYF. The DNA of the CDR3 is TGCAGTGCTAGGACTAGTCGGGGCACAGATACGCAGTATTTT.